This TCR beta chain was recorded in a study of CD8+ T cells in alopecia areata. RNA extraction and reverse transcription yielded cDNA as sequencing template. Some clones are missing from TCRdb's copy, which holds only in-frame ones; the method was immunoSEQ multiplex PCR. The sample holds 150,000 to 190,000 clones, more than 45% seen once. This receptor was identified in a human donor with alopecia areata. The specimen was CD8+ T cells sorted from blood, collected at week 0.

The CDR3 nucleotides read TGCAGTGTTGGGGGTGAAGCTTTCTTT. Translating it yields CSVGGEAFF. V usage is TRBV20-1 and J usage is TRBJ1-1, with D tentatively TRBD1 (5 bases). Trimming took off 7 bases at V and 7 bases at J, with 7 bases between the two ends. This CDR3 contains 9 residues. The germline CDR1 and CDR2 sequences are DFQATT and SNEGSKA (reference sequence).